The 8 T cell receptor beta chains below come from one sample, sequenced in a study of cytomegalovirus exposure and HLA in healthy donors. Primers for the PCR totalled 60 Vbeta and 13 Jbeta. Libraries were prepared by immunoSEQ multiplex PCR; TCRdb keeps only in-frame clonotypes and omits some of them. This sample yields some 180,000 clones, of which 70% to 85% are seen a single time; roughly 1.5% belongs to the top ten. Material for sequencing was PBMCs. The source is a man aged 18 to 29 in good health and CMV-seronegative.

This rearrangement joins TRBV18 to TRBJ2-5; D unresolved. Germline loops: CDR1 KGHSH, CDR2 LQKENI. V lost 6 bases and J lost 3, with 11 bases in between. The CDR3 runs 13 residues. The chain's CDR3 is CASSRNRKETQYF. The CDR3 nucleotides read TGTGCCAGCTCTCGGAACAGAAAAGAGACCCAGTACTTC.

The genes are TRBV6-4 and TRBJ2-7; D may be TRBD2 (7 bases). The CDR3 sequence is 17 residues long. CDR1 and CDR2 from the germline V gene are MRHNA and SNTAGT. V dropped 6 bases and J dropped 7 bases, with 28 bases sitting between them. CDR3: CASRRGGGGQGPWEQYF. The DNA of the CDR3 is TGTGCCAGCAGGAGGGGGGGAGGTGGGCAGGGGCCATGGGAGCAGTACTTC.

The genes are TRBV2 and TRBJ2-5; D is ambiguous. The DNA matches TRBJ2-7 better at its end, which makes the J call doubtful. Germline CDR1 is SNHLY and CDR2 is FYNNEI. The CDR3 spans 14 residues. This CDR3 reads CASSEFVTNYEQYF. The CDR3 DNA follows: TGTGCCAGCAGTGAATTCGTGACGAACTACGAGCAGTACTTC.

The chain couples TRBV7-9 to TRBJ2-2; D is possibly TRBD1 (6 bases). There are 15 residues in the CDR3. Per germline, CDR1 SEHNR and CDR2 FQNEAQ (reference sequence). The germline V and J ends were trimmed by 5 bases and 5 bases, with 15 bases remaining between them. The CDR3 sequence is CASSSTGTPTGELFF. The CDR3 DNA follows: TGTGCCAGCAGCAGTACCGGGACACCGACCGGGGAGCTGTTTTTT.

Here the CDR3 DNA reads TGTGCCACCAGCAGAGGGACAGGGAACTACGAGCAGTACTTC. Translation: CATSRGTGNYEQYF. The V gene is TRBV15, the J gene TRBJ2-7; 8 bases are a match to TRBD1. The CDR3 runs to 14 residues. Trimming removed 1 base from V and 3 bases from J; junction bases left unmatched: 2. CDR1 LNHNV and CDR2 YYDKDF come from the germline V gene (reference sequence).

This clone was seen a few times. The chain uses TRBV7-9 and TRBJ1-1; D uncertain. The germline gives CDR1 SEHNR, CDR2 FQNEAQ (reference sequence). V lost 1 base and J lost 0, with 9 bases in between. The CDR3 spans 15 residues. The CDR3 region is CASSLGTGMNTEAFF. CDR3 bases: TGTGCCAGCAGCTTAGGGACGGGGATGAACACTGAAGCTTTCTTT.

The V and J genes are TRBV27 and TRBJ1-3, with TRBD1 matching 9 bases. Losses at the gene ends were 3 bases for V and 4 bases for J; bases not matched to a gene: 4. This CDR3 is 15 amino acids long. The germline V gene has CDR1 MNHEY and CDR2 SMNVEV (reference sequence). The CDR3 bases are TGTGCCAGCAGTTTTGGGACAGGGAAGGGAAACACCATATATTTT. Protein: CASSFGTGKGNTIYF.

The chain is built from TRBV19 and TRBJ2-5; 9 bases align to TRBD1. The CDR3 has 15 residues. J gave up 5 bases and V 6 bases, and 10 bases lay outside the gene matches. From germline, CDR1 is LNHDA and CDR2 SQIVND (reference sequence). CDR3 loop: CASSDNRGQRETQYF. In DNA, the CDR3 is TGTGCCAGTAGCGACAACAGGGGGCAGAGGGAGACCCAGTACTTC.